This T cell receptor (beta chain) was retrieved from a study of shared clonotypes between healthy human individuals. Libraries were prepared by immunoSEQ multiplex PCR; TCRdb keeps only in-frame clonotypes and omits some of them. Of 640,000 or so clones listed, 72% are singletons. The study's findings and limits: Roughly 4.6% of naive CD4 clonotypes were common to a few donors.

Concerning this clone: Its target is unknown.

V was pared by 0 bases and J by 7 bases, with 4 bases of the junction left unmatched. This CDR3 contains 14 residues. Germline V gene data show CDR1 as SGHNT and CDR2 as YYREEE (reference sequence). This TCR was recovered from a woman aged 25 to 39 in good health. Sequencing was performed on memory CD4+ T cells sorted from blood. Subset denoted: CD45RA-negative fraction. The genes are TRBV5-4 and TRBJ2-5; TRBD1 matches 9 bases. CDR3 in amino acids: CASSLEQGAVTQYF. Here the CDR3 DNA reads TGTGCCAGCAGCTTGGAACAGGGGGCGGTGACCCAGTACTTC.